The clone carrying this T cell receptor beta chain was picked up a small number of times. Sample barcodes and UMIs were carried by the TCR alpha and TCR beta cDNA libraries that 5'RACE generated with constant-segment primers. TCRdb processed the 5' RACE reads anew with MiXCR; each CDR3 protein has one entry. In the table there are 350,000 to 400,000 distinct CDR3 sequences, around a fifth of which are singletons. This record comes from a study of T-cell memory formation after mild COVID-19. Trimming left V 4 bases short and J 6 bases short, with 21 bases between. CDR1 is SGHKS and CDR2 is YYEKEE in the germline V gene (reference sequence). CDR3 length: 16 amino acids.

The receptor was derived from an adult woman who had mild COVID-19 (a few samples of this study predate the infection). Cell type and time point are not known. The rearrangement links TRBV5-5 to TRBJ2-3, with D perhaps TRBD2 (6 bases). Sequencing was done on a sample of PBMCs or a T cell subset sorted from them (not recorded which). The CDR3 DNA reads TGTGCCAGCAGCACACGTCCGCCGGGAGAGCGCGATACGCAGTATTTT. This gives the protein CASSTRPPGERDTQYF.